Described below is a single TCR beta chain sequence and its context. Its specificity is unknown. Germline and junction disagree at one end, which may indicate a read error. The CDR3 runs to 14 residues. The germline V gene has CDR1 SSHAT and CDR2 FNYEAQ (reference sequence). Assay: immunoSEQ multiplex PCR; the TCRdb copy retains only in-frame clones and omits some. This table has approximately 2.4 million clones, roughly 95% appearing once. The data derive from a study of shared clonotypes between healthy human individuals. Study outcomes and limitations: Sharing across several donors was seen in 5% to 5.5% of naive CD4 clonotypes. When compared with the clonotypes that were shared by all four sorted-subset donors, the non-shared clonotypes turned out to have lower generation probabilities.

V gene TRBV7-7 combines with J gene TRBJ2-5; D not resolved. This receptor was identified in a man aged 18 to 29 in good health. The sequenced sample was naive CD4+ T cells sorted from blood. Subset of the sample: CD45RA+ positively selected. The CDR3 sequence: CASSLAGVEETQYF. The CDR3 DNA sequence: TGTGCTAGCAGCTTAGCAGGTGTTGAGGAGACCCAGTACTTC.